These 4 T cell receptor beta chains were sequenced from one sample in a study of blood T cells in healthy people across ages. A J-beta primer mix and a sample-barcoded 5' primer were used in a second PCR of about 6 to 12 cycles. TCRdb analysed the 5' RACE reads with MiXCR anew, one entry per CDR3 protein. The sample holds more than 650,000 distinct CDR3 sequences, less than 70% seen once. The source material was blood. The receptors derive from an elderly man in good health.

The chain has TRBV20-1 and TRBJ2-1, with 8 bases aligning to TRBD1. Germline loops: CDR1 DFQATT, CDR2 SNEGSKA (reference sequence). Trimming took 6 bases from V and 12 from J; bases not matched to a gene: 16. The CDR3 extends over 14 amino acids. CDR3 sequence reads: CSATGTGPGDMQFF. DNA of the CDR3: TGCAGTGCGACCGGGACAGGTCCCGGGGATATGCAGTTCTTC.

The chain joins TRBV7-2 to TRBJ1-5; tentative D call: TRBD1 (6 bases). The germline V and J ends were trimmed by 4 bases and 5 bases, with 15 bases remaining between them. There are 15 residues in the CDR3. In germline, CDR1 is SGHTA, CDR2 FQGNSA. DNA of the CDR3: TGTGCCAGCAGCTACCAGGGGATGATGCATCAGCCCCAGCATTTT. It encodes CASSYQGMMHQPQHF.

The chain links TRBV24-1 to TRBJ2-5, with D perhaps given as TRBD1 or TRBD2 (5 bases each). The germline gives CDR1 KGHDR, CDR2 SFDVKD. The length of the CDR3 is 13 residues. The V and J ends lost 6 bases and 11 bases respectively, with 18 bases between them. The CDR3 DNA is TGTGCCACCAGTCAACCCAGGGAGCATGAGCAGTACTTC. The encoded protein is CATSQPREHEQYF.

This clonotype appeared a few times. The J gene is TRBJ2-7, the V gene TRBV29-1; the D gene is possibly TRBD1 (5 bases). The last part of the DNA fits TRBJ2-4 better; the J call may be wrong. The CDR3 sequence is 13 residues long. CDR1 SQVTM and CDR2 ANQGSEA come from the germline V gene. In nucleotides, the CDR3 is TGCAGCGTTGAAGGCAGGGTGGGGAACATTCAGTACTTC. The encoded protein is CSVEGRVGNIQYF.